A single sample gave rise to the 30 T cell receptor beta chains below, sequenced in a study of T cell responses to AZD1222 COVID-19 vaccine. Using immunoSEQ multiplex PCR, the repertoire was profiled, and TCRdb retains in-frame clones only, with some absent. Found here are about 110,000 clones, 91% of them singletons; the top ten hold 6.5% to 9.5%. Sequencing used peripheral blood, obtained on day 0 of AZD1222 vaccination. These receptors all come from an adult in good health.

The chain uses TRBV6-5 and TRBJ1-3; D is ambiguous. Trimming took 2 bases from V and 4 from J, leaving 15 bases between them. Germline assignment: CDR1 MNHEY and CDR2 SVGAGI. This CDR3 has 16 amino acids. The CDR3 region has the DNA TGTGCCAGCAGTTACGGACGATCCCTCCCGGGAAACACCATATATTTT. Residues: CASSYGRSLPGNTIYF.

The chain carries TRBV27 and TRBJ2-3; perhaps D is TRBD1 or TRBD2 (5 bases each). The germline gives CDR1 MNHEY, CDR2 SMNVEV (reference sequence). The CDR3 length is 14 residues. V lost 2 bases and J 1 base, leaving 7 bases between the germline ends. CDR3 in amino acids: CASSLRDGTDTQYF. In DNA, the CDR3 is TGTGCCAGCAGTTTACGGGACGGCACAGATACGCAGTATTTT.

This chain joins TRBV4-1 and TRBJ1-1, with TRBD1 identical over 9 bases. The CDR3 length is 15 residues. Germline CDR1 reads MGHRA; CDR2 reads YSYEKL. V dropped 7 bases and J dropped 5; count of bases not matched to a gene: 11. This CDR3 reads CASTLGTGRGTEAFF. DNA of the CDR3: TGCGCCAGCACCCTGGGGACAGGGAGAGGTACTGAAGCTTTCTTT.

The V and J genes are TRBV7-2 and TRBJ2-7; D perhaps matches TRBD1 (6 bases). Germline V lookup: CDR1 SGHTA, CDR2 FQGNSA. With 5 bases removed from V and 0 bases from J, the gap between germline ends came to 8 bases. The CDR3 extends over 13 amino acids. CDR3 amino acids: CASSRTASYEQYF. The CDR3 nucleotides read TGTGCCAGCAGCCGGACAGCCTCCTACGAGCAGTACTTC. The variable domain in full, with the rest retrieved from reference TRBV7-2 and TRBJ2-7, is GAGVSQSPSNKVTEKGKDVELRCDPISGHTALYWYRQSLGQGLEFLIYFQGNSAPDKSGLPSDRFSAERTGGSVSTLTIQRTQQEDSAVYLCASSRTASYEQYFGPGTRLTVT.

V is TRBV25-1 and J is TRBJ1-2; D is unresolved. Trimming took 5 bases from V and 2 from J, leaving 12 bases between them. In germline, CDR1 is MGHDK, CDR2 SYGVNS. This CDR3 contains 14 residues. The CDR3 sequence is CASSPILVNYGYTF. DNA for the CDR3: TGTGCCAGCAGTCCGATACTTGTCAACTATGGCTACACCTTC.

The chain recombines TRBV5-1 with TRBJ1-1; D is unclear. V lost 4 bases and J lost 3, with 16 bases in between. There are 15 residues in the CDR3. Germline lookup yields CDR1 SGHRS and CDR2 YFSETQ. This chain's CDR3 is CASSPRPGRDTEAFF. The CDR3 DNA reads TGCGCCAGCAGCCCGCGTCCCGGTCGGGACACTGAAGCTTTCTTT. The entire variable domain, with the rest obtained from reference TRBV5-1 and TRBJ1-1, is as follows: KAGVTQTPRYLIKTRGQQVTLSCSPISGHRSVSWYQQTPGQGLQFLFEYFSETQRNKGNFPGRFSGRQFSNSRSEMNVSTLELGDSALYLCASSPRPGRDTEAFFGQGTRLTVV.

This clone was picked up one time. V and J are TRBV6-5 and TRBJ2-5; 13 bases line up with TRBD2. The germline gives CDR1 MNHEY, CDR2 SVGAGI. Trimming cost V 7 bases and J 1 base; bases outside gene matches: 3. This CDR3 is built from 15 residues. Here the CDR3 DNA reads TGTGCCAGCACCCGGACTAGCGGGGGCCAAGAGACCCAGTACTTC. Amino acids: CASTRTSGGQETQYF.

The chain links TRBV21-1 to TRBJ2-7; the D call of TRBD1 is as the table states it, not checked on the DNA. TRBV21-1 is a pseudogene locus. The CDR3 has 13 amino acids. CDR3 in amino acids: CASSPRQYYEQYF. CDR3 DNA: TGTGCCAGCAGCCCGCGACAGTACTACGAGCAGTACTTC.

This clone was counted a single time. This chain connects TRBV10-3 to TRBJ1-6; 10 nucleotides line up with TRBD1. This CDR3 spans 13 amino acids. The germline CDR1 and CDR2 sequences are ENHRY and SYGVKD. The V segment lost 11 bases and the J segment 7 bases; nucleotides outside the gene matches: 5. Here the CDR3 DNA reads TGTGCCGCCCGACAGGGGGCGAATTCACCCCTCCACTTT. It encodes CAARQGANSPLHF.

The chain links TRBV5-6 to TRBJ1-1; D unresolved. The CDR3 totals 14 residues. The germline gives CDR1 SGHDT, CDR2 YYEEEE. V was trimmed by 2 bases and J by 5 bases, leaving 13 bases between them. DNA for the CDR3: TGTGCCAGCAGCTTACTACCTCCTCGGACTGAAGCTTTCTTT. It yields the protein CASSLLPPRTEAFF.

The chain links TRBV12-5 to TRBJ2-3; TRBD2 agrees at 12 bases. The CDR3 totals 14 residues. The germline CDR1 and CDR2 sequences are LGHNT and FRNRAP. Losses at the gene ends were 6 bases for V and 6 bases for J; bases not matched to a gene: 4. CDR3 nucleotide sequence: TGTGCTAGTGGCCTGGGGACTAGCGGGGATACGCAGTATTTT. As protein: CASGLGTSGDTQYF.

This rearrangement joins TRBV6-2 or TRBV6-3 to TRBJ2-5, with TRBD2 as a possible D gene (5 bases). Trimming cost V 0 bases and J 5 bases, with 13 bases left between them. This CDR3 is built from 15 residues. Germline lookup yields CDR1 MNHEY and CDR2 SVGEGT. The CDR3 coding sequence is TGTGCCAGCAGTTACTCCTCTAGCATGTATGAGACCCAGTACTTC. It specifies CASSYSSSMYETQYF.

The chain is built from TRBV5-1 and TRBJ1-4, with D possibly matching TRBD1 (5 bases). CDR3 size: 15 residues. V lost 2 bases to trimming and J lost 8 bases, with 16 bases between them. From germline, CDR1 is SGHRS and CDR2 YFSETQ. The CDR3 spells CASSLTATQGEKLFF. Written as DNA, the CDR3 is TGCGCCAGCAGCTTAACAGCAACCCAGGGCGAAAAACTGTTTTTT.

The chain couples TRBV12-3 or TRBV12-4 to TRBJ1-1, with 7 nucleotides matching TRBD1. J gave up 4 bases and V 5 bases, and 4 bases lay outside the gene matches. This CDR3 spans 13 amino acids. The CDR3 region is CASSTGEGTEAFF. CDR3 DNA sequence: TGTGCCAGCAGTACAGGGGAGGGCACTGAAGCTTTCTTT.

The chain has TRBV6-5 and TRBJ2-7, with D perhaps being TRBD1 or TRBD2 (5 bases each). The CDR3 extends over 15 amino acids. Germline loops: CDR1 MNHEY, CDR2 SVGAGI. Trimming cost V 7 bases and J 5 bases, with 21 bases left between them. The CDR3 DNA reads as TGTGCCAGCACCAAAATGGGGGACCCTCGGGACGAGCAGTACTTC. Translating it yields CASTKMGDPRDEQYF.

This chain links TRBV28 with TRBJ1-6; D is ambiguous. The germline V and J ends were trimmed by 7 bases and 0 bases, with 19 bases remaining between them. The CDR3 runs to 18 residues. CDR1 MDHEN and CDR2 SYDVKM come from the germline V gene. This chain's CDR3 is CASTEVLRGSSYNSPLHF. The CDR3 DNA reads as TGTGCCAGCACCGAGGTGTTACGTGGGTCCTCCTATAATTCACCCCTCCACTTT.

The chain combines TRBV5-1 with TRBJ2-1; the match to TRBD2 covers 11 bases. J lost 4 bases, V lost 0 bases, and 3 bases had no gene match. Germline V lookup: CDR1 SGHRS, CDR2 YFSETQ. This CDR3 is 16 amino acids long. CDR3 DNA: TGCGCCAGCAGCTTGGTCCTAGCGGGAGGTTACAATGAGCAGTTCTTC. Translating gives CASSLVLAGGYNEQFF.

The gene calls are TRBV27 and TRBJ1-4; tentatively, D is TRBD1 (6 bases). Trimming stripped 4 bases from V and 8 bases from J, with 23 bases between. The CDR3 spans 17 residues. Germline assignment: CDR1 MNHEY and CDR2 SMNVEV (reference sequence). In nucleotides, the CDR3 is TGTGCCAGCAGTTGGATGAGTGGGACAACGACCGGAGAAAAACTGTTTTTT. Translating gives CASSWMSGTTTGEKLFF. Filled out from reference TRBV27 and TRBJ1-4, the complete variable domain reads EAQVTQNPRYLITVTGKKLTVTCSQNMNHEYMSWYRQDPGLGLRQIYYSMNVEVTDKGDVPEGYKVSRKEKRNFPLILESPSPNQTSLYFCASSWMSGTTTGEKLFFGSGTQLSVL.

V gene TRBV2 combines with J gene TRBJ2-3; 8 bases are shared with TRBD2. Germline V gene data show CDR1 as SNHLY and CDR2 as FYNNEI. V shed 6 bases and J 0 bases; nucleotides not matched to a gene: 8. The CDR3 is 16 residues long. CDR3 nucleotide sequence: TGTGCCAGCAGGGCGACTAGCGCGTCTAGCACAGATACGCAGTATTTT. This encodes CASRATSASSTDTQYF.

This sequence joins TRBV30 and TRBJ1-2; D possibly corresponds to TRBD1 (5 bases). The V end lost 0 bases, the J end lost 7 bases, and 12 bases lay between the germline ends. The CDR3 spans 13 residues. Germline V lookup: CDR1 GTSNPN, CDR2 SVGIG (reference sequence). This chain's CDR3 is CAWSVGAGVGYTF. DNA for the CDR3: TGTGCCTGGAGTGTAGGGGCTGGGGTTGGCTACACCTTC.

The chain recombines TRBV5-1 with TRBJ2-1, with 8 bases matching TRBD1. The V gene end was trimmed by 4 bases and the J gene end by 0 bases; junction bases not matched to a gene: 6. The CDR3 runs to 16 residues. Germline values: CDR1 SGHRS, CDR2 YFSETQ. Here the CDR3 reads CASSTLTGASYNEQFF. The CDR3 region has the DNA TGCGCCAGCAGCACGTTGACAGGGGCCTCCTACAATGAGCAGTTCTTC.

This clone was seen just once. This sequence joins TRBV2 and TRBJ2-3; 9 nucleotides agree with TRBD2. Germline V gene sequence: CDR1 SNHLY, CDR2 FYNNEI. Trimming removed 8 bases from V and 3 bases from J; junction bases left unmatched: 15. The CDR3 has 17 amino acids. CDR3 bases: TGTGCCAGCTCTACTCGGCTAGCGGGACTGTGGACAGATACGCAGTATTTT. Translation: CASSTRLAGLWTDTQYF.

This chain uses TRBV5-1 with TRBJ2-1, with TRBD1 matching 7 bases. The CDR3 extends over 15 amino acids. Germline CDR1 SGHRS, CDR2 YFSETQ. Germline trimming cut 4 bases from V and 8 bases from J; bases unmatched to any gene: 12. The CDR3 bases are TGCGCCAGCAGCCCCCCGACAGGGTCTATCGATGAGCAGTTCTTC. Protein product: CASSPPTGSIDEQFF.

The chain carries TRBV19 and TRBJ1-2; D gene unclear. Germline V gene sequence: CDR1 LNHDA, CDR2 SQIVND (reference sequence). The V end was cut by 7 bases, the J end by 2 bases, with 11 bases between. The CDR3 runs to 13 residues. The CDR3 here is CASTRNSNYGYTF. CDR3 nucleotide sequence: TGTGCCAGTACCCGGAACAGCAACTATGGCTACACCTTC.

The chain recombines TRBV3-1 (or the pseudogene TRBV3-2) with TRBJ2-7; D remains unclear. Per germline, CDR1 LGHDT and CDR2 YNNKEL (reference sequence). Trimming cost V 0 bases and J 7 bases, with 10 bases left between them. This CDR3 has 13 residues. The CDR3 sequence: CASSQDLSWEQYF. As DNA, the CDR3 is TGTGCCAGCAGCCAAGATTTAAGTTGGGAGCAGTACTTC.

This clone came up once. The gene calls are TRBV9 and TRBJ2-7; 7 bases agree with TRBD2. Germline-derived CDR1 and CDR2 are SGDLS and YYNGEE. V gave up 0 bases and J gave up 1 base; unmatched junction bases: 10. The CDR3 loop spans 17 amino acids. This CDR3 reads CASSVGSATGGSYEQYF. In DNA form, the CDR3 reads TGTGCCAGCAGCGTAGGTTCAGCAACCGGGGGGTCCTACGAGCAGTACTTC.

This chain uses TRBV5-1 with TRBJ1-6; 7 bases match TRBD1. Germline assignment: CDR1 SGHRS and CDR2 YFSETQ. V dropped 4 bases and J dropped 7; count of bases not matched to a gene: 11. The CDR3 runs to 16 residues. CDR3 amino acids: CASSPGQAYLNSPLHF. For the CDR3, the DNA is TGCGCCAGCAGCCCAGGACAGGCTTACCTGAATTCACCCCTCCACTTT.

The V and J genes are TRBV5-1 and TRBJ1-1; 7 positions match TRBD1. In germline, CDR1 is SGHRS, CDR2 YFSETQ. The CDR3 length is 14 residues. The J segment lost 3 bases and the V segment lost 2 bases, leaving 4 bases of the junction unmatched. CDR3 residues: CASSFSGGDTEAFF. The CDR3, as DNA: TGCGCCAGCAGCTTCTCAGGGGGAGACACTGAAGCTTTCTTT.

The rearrangement joins TRBV7-9 to TRBJ1-4; the D gene is possibly TRBD1 (5 bases). Trimming took off 5 bases at V and 8 bases at J, with 12 bases between the two ends. The CDR3 spans 13 residues. CDR1 and CDR2 from the germline V gene are SEHNR and FQNEAQ (reference sequence). The CDR3 spells CASSKGNSEKLFF. In DNA, the CDR3 is TGTGCCAGCAGCAAGGGGAATAGCGAAAAACTGTTTTTT.

V is TRBV9 and J is TRBJ2-5; the D is unclear. In germline, CDR1 is SGDLS, CDR2 YYNGEE. The CDR3 loop spans 13 amino acids. V was trimmed by 0 bases and J by 5 bases, leaving 8 bases between them. The chain's CDR3 is CASSVAPSETQYF. CDR3 bases: TGTGCCAGCAGCGTAGCCCCGTCGGAGACCCAGTACTTC. The variable domain in full, completed from reference TRBV9 and TRBJ2-5, reads DSGVTQTPKHLITATGQRVTLRCSPRSGDLSVYWYQQSLDQGLQFLIQYYNGEERAKGNILERFSAQQFPDLHSELNLSSLELGDSALYFCASSVAPSETQYFGPGTRLLVL.